This T cell receptor (beta chain) was recovered during a study of T-cell memory formation after mild COVID-19. Broader study findings: Whether day 37 second-wave clones are SARS-CoV-2-specific was not confirmed. Researchers found some responding clones in pre-infection memory, a sign that cross-reactive memory joined. Clones that shrank (day 15 to 85) were balanced CD4/CD8, whereas later expanders leaned CD4+.

This clonotype has just a few counts. Its antigen is still unknown. TCRdb re-called the 5' RACE reads with MiXCR, one entry per CDR3 protein. Among approximately 65,000 distinct CDR3 sequences listed, 9% to 9.5% were seen once. Source material: PBMCs or a T cell subset sorted from them (not recorded which). The receptor was derived from a man aged 18 to 29 who had mild COVID-19 (a few samples of this study predate the infection). Cell type and time point are not known.

The CDR3 loop reads CASSLTGGGGYGYTF. CDR3 DNA: TGTGCCAGCAGCCTAACGGGGGGCGGTGGATATGGCTACACCTTC. This sequence joins TRBV7-9 and TRBJ1-2; a possible D gene is TRBD1 (6 bases). Trimming took off 5 bases at V and 5 bases at J, with 18 bases between the two ends. This CDR3 has 15 amino acids. Looked up from germline, CDR1 is SEHNR and CDR2 is FQNEAQ (reference sequence).